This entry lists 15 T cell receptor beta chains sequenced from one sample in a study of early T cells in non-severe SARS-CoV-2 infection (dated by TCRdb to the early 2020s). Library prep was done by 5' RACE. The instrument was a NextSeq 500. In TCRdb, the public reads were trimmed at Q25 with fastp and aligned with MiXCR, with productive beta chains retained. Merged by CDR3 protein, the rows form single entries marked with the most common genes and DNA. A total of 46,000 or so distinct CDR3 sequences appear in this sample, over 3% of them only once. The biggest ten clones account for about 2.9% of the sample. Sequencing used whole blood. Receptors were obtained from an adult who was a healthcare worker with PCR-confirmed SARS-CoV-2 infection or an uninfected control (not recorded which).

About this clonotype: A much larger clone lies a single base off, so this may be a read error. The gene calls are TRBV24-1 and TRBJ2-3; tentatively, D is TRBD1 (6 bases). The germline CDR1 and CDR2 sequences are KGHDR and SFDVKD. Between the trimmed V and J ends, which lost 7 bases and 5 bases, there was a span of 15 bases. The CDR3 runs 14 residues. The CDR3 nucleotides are TGTGCCACCAGCCTGGGGGCAGGGGTAGATACGCAGTATTTT. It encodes CATSLGAGVDTQYF.

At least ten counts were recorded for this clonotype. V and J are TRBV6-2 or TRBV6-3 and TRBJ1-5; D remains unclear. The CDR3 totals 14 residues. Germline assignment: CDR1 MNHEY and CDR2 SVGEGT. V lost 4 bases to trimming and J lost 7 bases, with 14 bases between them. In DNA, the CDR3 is TGTGCCAGCAGTTCCCAATTGATGGACCAGCCCCAGCATTTT. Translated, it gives CASSSQLMDQPQHF.

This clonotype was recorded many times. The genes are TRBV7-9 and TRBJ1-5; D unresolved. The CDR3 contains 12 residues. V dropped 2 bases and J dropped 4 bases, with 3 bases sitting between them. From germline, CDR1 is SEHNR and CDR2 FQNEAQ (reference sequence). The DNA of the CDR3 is TGTGCCAGCAGCTTACTGAATCAGCCCCAGCATTTT. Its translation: CASSLLNQPQHF.

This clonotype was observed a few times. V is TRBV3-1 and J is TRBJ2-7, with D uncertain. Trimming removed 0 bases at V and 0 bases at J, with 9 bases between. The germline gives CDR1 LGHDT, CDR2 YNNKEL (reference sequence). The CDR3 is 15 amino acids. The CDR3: CASSQDLSRSYEQYF. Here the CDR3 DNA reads TGTGCCAGCAGCCAAGATCTCTCTCGCTCCTACGAGCAGTACTTC.

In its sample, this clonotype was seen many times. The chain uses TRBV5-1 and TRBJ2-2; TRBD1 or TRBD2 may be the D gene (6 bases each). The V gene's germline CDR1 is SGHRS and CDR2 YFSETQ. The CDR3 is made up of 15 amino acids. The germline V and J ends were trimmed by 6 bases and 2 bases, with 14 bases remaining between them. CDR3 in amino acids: CASTPGAINTGELFF. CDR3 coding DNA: TGCGCCAGCACCCCGGGGGCGATTAACACCGGGGAGCTGTTTTTT.

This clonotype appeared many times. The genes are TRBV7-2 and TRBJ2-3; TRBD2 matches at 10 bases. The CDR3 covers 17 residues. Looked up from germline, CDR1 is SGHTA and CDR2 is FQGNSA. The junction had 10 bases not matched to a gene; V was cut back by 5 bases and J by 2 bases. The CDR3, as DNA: TGTGCCAGCAGCCCGACCCTAGCGGGAGCTTTCACAGATACGCAGTATTTT. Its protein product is CASSPTLAGAFTDTQYF.

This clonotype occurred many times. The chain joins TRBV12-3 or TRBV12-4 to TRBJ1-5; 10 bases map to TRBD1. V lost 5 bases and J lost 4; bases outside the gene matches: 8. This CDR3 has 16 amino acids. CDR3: CASSPRDRGGNQPQHF. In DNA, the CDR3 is TGTGCCAGCAGTCCTCGGGACAGGGGAGGGAATCAGCCCCAGCATTTT.

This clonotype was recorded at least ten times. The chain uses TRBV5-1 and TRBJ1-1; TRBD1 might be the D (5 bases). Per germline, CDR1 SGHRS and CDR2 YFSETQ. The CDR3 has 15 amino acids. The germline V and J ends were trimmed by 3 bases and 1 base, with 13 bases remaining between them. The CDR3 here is CASSSWTQGNTEAFF. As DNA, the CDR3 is TGCGCCAGCAGCTCATGGACCCAGGGGAACACTGAAGCTTTCTTT.

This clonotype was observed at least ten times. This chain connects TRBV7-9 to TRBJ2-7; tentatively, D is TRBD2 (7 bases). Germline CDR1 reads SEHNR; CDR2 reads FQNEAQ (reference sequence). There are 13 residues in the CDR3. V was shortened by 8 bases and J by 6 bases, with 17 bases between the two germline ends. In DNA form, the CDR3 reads TGTGCCAGCCGCCAAGGAGGGGGGGTCGAGCAGTACTTC. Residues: CASRQGGGVEQYF.

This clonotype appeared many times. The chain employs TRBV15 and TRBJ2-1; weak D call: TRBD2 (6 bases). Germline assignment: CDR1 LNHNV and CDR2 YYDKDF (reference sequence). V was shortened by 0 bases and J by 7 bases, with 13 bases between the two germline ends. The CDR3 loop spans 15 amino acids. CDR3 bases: TGTGCCACCAGCAGAGACTCGGGGCGGGATAATGAGCAGTTCTTC. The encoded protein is CATSRDSGRDNEQFF. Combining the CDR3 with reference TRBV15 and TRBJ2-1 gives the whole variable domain DAMVIQNPRYQVTQFGKPVTLSCSQTLNHNVMYWYQQKSSQAPKLLFHYYDKDFNNEADTPDNFQSRRPNTSFCFLDIRSPGLGDTAMYLCATSRDSGRDNEQFFGPGTRLTVL.

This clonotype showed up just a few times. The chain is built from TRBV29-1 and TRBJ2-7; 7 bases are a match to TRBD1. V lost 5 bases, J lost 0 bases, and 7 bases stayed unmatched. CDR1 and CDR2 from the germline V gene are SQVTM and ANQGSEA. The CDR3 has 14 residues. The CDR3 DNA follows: TGCAGCGTTATTCGACAGGGAAGCTCCTACGAGCAGTACTTC. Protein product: CSVIRQGSSYEQYF.

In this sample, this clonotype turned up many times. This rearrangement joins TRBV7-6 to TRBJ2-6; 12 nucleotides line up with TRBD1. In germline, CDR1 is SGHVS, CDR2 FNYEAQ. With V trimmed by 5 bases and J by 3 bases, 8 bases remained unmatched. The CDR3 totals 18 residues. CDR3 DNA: TGTGCCAGCAGCCTACTGGGACAGGGGGCCTTTGGGGCCAACGTCCTGACTTTC. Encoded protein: CASSLLGQGAFGANVLTF.

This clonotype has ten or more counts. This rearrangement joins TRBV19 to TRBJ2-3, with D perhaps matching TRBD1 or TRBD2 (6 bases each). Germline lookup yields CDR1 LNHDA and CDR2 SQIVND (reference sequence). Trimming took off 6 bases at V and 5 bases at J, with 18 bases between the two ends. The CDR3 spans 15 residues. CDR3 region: CASSMRGAWGDTQYF. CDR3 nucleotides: TGTGCCAGTAGCATGAGGGGGGCCTGGGGAGATACGCAGTATTTT.

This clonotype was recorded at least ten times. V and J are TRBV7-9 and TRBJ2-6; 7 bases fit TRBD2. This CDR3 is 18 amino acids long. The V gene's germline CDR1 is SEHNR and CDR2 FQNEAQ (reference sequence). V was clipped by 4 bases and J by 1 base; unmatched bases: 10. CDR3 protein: CASSSHREGRSGANVLTF. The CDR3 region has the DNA TGTGCCAGCAGCTCCCATAGGGAGGGAAGGTCTGGGGCCAACGTCCTGACTTTC.

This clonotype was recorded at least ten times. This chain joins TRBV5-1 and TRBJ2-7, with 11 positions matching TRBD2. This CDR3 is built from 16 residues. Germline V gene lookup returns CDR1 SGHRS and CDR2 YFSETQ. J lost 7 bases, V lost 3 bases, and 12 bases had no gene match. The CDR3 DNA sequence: TGCGCCAGCAGCTCCTTAGCGGGAGGGCCCTCGGAGGAGCAGTACTTC. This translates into CASSSLAGGPSEEQYF.